The text below deals with one T cell receptor beta chain. Its specificity is unknown. The data belong to a study of T cell responses to AZD1222 COVID-19 vaccine. Study observations and caveats: Reportedly, nearly half of unique spike TCRs recognized epitopes outside B.1.351/B.1.1.7 mutations. The donor cohort was predominantly white British with a female majority, and clonal diversity may have been underestimated. Only after the peak T cell response were repertoires sampled.

The table came from immunoSEQ multiplex PCR; TCRdb's copy has only in-frame clones and leaves some out. The sample has some 150,000 clones, about 92% seen once. Germline CDR1 is SNHLY and CDR2 is FYNNEI. The germline V and J ends were trimmed by 10 bases and 2 bases, with 21 bases remaining between them. This CDR3 spans 15 amino acids. Sequenced material: peripheral blood, taken on day 0 of AZD1222 vaccination. The source is an adult in good health. This chain connects TRBV2 to TRBJ2-7; D possibly corresponds to TRBD1 (6 bases). The CDR3 is CATQGGQPDTYEQYF. The CDR3 DNA reads TGTGCCACACAAGGGGGACAACCGGACACCTACGAGCAGTACTTC.